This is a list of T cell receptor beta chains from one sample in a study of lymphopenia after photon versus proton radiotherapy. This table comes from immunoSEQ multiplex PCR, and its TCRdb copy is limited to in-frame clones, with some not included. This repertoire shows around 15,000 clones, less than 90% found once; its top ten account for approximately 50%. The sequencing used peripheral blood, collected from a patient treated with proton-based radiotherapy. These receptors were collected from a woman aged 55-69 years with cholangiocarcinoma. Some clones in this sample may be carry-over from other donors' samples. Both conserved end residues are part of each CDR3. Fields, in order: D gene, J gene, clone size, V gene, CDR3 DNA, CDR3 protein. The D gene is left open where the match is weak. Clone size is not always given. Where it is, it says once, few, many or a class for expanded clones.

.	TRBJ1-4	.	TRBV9	TGTGCCAGCAGCCCTTTAGTGACTAATGAAAAACTGTTTTTT	CASSPLVTNEKLFF
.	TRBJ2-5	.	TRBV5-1	TGCGCCAGCAGCCCCACGTACGAGACCCAGTACTTC	CASSPTYETQYF
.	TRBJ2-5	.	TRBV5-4	TGTGCCAGCAGCGAAGGTGTCAGGGCTCAAGAGACCCAGTACTTC	CASSEGVRAQETQYF
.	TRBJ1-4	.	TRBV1	TGCACCAGCAGCCAAGATCGAAAACGGGCGAATGAAAAACTGTTTTTT	CTSSQDRKRANEKLFF
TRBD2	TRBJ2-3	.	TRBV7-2	TGTGCCAGCAGCTCTCCGGGACTAGACTGGCCAGATACGCAGTATTTT	CASSSPGLDWPDTQYF
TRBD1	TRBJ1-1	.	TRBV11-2	TGTGCCAGCAAAGACAGGGTAGGAACTGAAGCTTTCTTT	CASKDRVGTEAFF
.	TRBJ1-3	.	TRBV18	TGTGCCAGCTCACCTCAGGACTCTGGAAACACCATATATTTT	CASSPQDSGNTIYF
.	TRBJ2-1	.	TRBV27	TGTGCCAGCGGACGAACTGGGATTAGCTCCTACAATGAGCAGTTCTTC	CASGRTGISSYNEQFF
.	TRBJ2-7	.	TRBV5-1	TGCGCCAGCAGCCAGTCCGGCACCCGTCAGGGTTACTACGAGCAGTACTTC	CASSQSGTRQGYYEQYF
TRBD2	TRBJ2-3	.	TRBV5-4	TGTGCCAGCAGCCGAAGCGGGGGGACAGATACGCAGTATTTT	CASSRSGGTDTQYF
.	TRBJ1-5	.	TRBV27	TGTGCCAGCAGTCCCCTCCTTAGCAATCAGCCCCAGCATTTT	CASSPLLSNQPQHF
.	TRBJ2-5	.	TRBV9	TGTGCCAGCAGCGAGATGTGGGGGACCCAGTACTTC	CASSEMWGTQYF
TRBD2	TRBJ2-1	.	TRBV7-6	TGTGCCAGCAGCCAAACTAGCGGGGGGAACAATGAGCAGTTCTTC	CASSQTSGGNNEQFF
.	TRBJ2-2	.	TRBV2	TGTGCCAGCACCTACAGGGCCACCGGGGAGCTGTTTTTT	CASTYRATGELFF
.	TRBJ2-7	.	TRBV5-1	TGCGCCAGCAGCTTGGCTGCGGGGGCGACCTACGAGCAGTACTTC	CASSLAAGATYEQYF
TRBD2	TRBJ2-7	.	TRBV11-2	TGTGCCAGCAGCTTAGGGCCGGGGGGGCCCTACGAGCAGTACTTC	CASSLGPGGPYEQYF
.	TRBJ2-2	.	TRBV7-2	TGTGCCAGCAGGCCGGAGCGGATCACCGGGGAGCTGTTTTTT	CASRPERITGELFF
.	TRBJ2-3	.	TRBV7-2	TGTGCCAGCAGCTCTAGGACCGGCGGGGATACGCAGTATTTT	CASSSRTGGDTQYF
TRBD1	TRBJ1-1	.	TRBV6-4	TGTGCCAGCAGTGACTCGACGACAGGGGCCACTGAAGCTTTCTTT	CASSDSTTGATEAFF
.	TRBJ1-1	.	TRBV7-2	TGTGCCAGCAGACAAATCATGAACACTGAAGCTTTCTTT	CASRQIMNTEAFF
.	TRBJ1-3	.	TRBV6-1	TGTGCCAGCAATCCCGGGGTGGGAAACACCATATATTTT	CASNPGVGNTIYF
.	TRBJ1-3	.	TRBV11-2	TGTGCCAGCAGCTTAAACGGATTCGTATATTTT	CASSLNGFVYF
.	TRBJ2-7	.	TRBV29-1	TGCAGCGTTGCCCAGGGAACCTACGAGCAGTACTTC	CSVAQGTYEQYF
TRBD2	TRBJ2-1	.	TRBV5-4	TGTGCCAGCAGCTTGTGGCTAGCGGGAGCATCTGAGCAGTTCTTC	CASSLWLAGASEQFF
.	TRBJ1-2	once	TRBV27	TGTGCCAGCAGTTTCGACAACTATGGCTACACCTTC	CASSFDNYGYTF
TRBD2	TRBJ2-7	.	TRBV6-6	TGTGCCAGCAGTTACGCGTGGGAGGGCCCCTACGAGCAGTACTTC	CASSYAWEGPYEQYF
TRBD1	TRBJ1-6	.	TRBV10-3	TGTGCCATCAGGGGGACAGGGAATTATTCACCCCTCCACTTT	CAIRGTGNYSPLHF
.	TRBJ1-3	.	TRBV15	TGTGCCACCAGCCCTCCGGGGGCAGCTGGAAACACCATATATTTT	CATSPPGAAGNTIYF
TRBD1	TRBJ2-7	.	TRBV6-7	TGTGCCAGCAGTTACGCATGGGACAGATATGAATACGAGCAGTACTTC	CASSYAWDRYEYEQYF
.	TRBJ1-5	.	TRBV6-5	TGTGCCACATCCCCGGCCAAGCCAAATCAGCCCCAGCATTTT	CATSPAKPNQPQHF
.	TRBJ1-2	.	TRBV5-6	TGTGCCAGCAGCAAAAAGGTGACTTACTATGGCTACACCTTC	CASSKKVTYYGYTF
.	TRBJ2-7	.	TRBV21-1	TGTGCCAGCAATCCCTCGGAACCCCTCTCCTACGAGCAGTACTTC	CASNPSEPLSYEQYF
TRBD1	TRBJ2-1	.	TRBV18	TGTGCCAGCTCACCCGGGACAGGGGACAATGAGCAGTTCTTC	CASSPGTGDNEQFF
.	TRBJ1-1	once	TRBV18	TGTGCCAGCTCCCGGCGGGGGAACGAAGCTTTCTTT	CASSRRGNEAFF
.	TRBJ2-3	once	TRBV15	TGTGCCACCAGTCGCCTGCAGGACAGCACAGATACGCAGTATTTT	CATSRLQDSTDTQYF
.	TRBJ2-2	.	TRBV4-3	TGCGCCAGCAGCCGAGGGGGGGCTTACACCGGGGAGCTGTTTTTT	CASSRGGAYTGELFF
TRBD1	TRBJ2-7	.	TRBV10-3	TGTGCCATCAGTGAACCCGGGACAGGGGCCTCCTACGAGCAGTACTTC	CAISEPGTGASYEQYF
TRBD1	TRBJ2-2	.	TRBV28	TGTGCCAGCAAACGAACAGGGGGCGTCGAATTGGGCGGGGAGCTGTTTTTT	CASKRTGGVELGGELFF
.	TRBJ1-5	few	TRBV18	TGTGCCAGCTCACCACGGGGACATGGTAGGGTACAGCCCCAGCATTTT	CASSPRGHGRVQPQHF
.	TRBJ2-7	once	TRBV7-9	TGTGCCAGCAGCTTACGCCACGAGCAGTACTTC	CASSLRHEQYF
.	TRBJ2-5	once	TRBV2	TGTGCCAGCAGTCCCTGGACCCAAGAGACCCAGTACTTC	CASSPWTQETQYF
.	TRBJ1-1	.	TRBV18	TGTGCCAGCTCACCAATGGGGGGTACAACTGAAGCTTTCTTT	CASSPMGGTTEAFF
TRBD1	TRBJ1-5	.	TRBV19	TGTGCCAGTAGTCGACCCGACAGGGTTGGAAGGCCCCAGCATTTT	CASSRPDRVGRPQHF
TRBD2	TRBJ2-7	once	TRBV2	TGTGCCAGCAGTGAAGTGGCGGGGGGGCCCTACGAGCAGTACTTC	CASSEVAGGPYEQYF
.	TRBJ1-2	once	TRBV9	TGTGCCAGCAGAGGAGGGACCTATGGCTACACCTTC	CASRGGTYGYTF
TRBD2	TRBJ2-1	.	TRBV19	TGTGCCAGTAGTCCGGGGACTAGCGCCTACAATGAGCAGTTCTTC	CASSPGTSAYNEQFF
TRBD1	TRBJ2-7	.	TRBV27	TGTGCCAGCAGTTGGGAAGGGACAGGGAAGAGCGAGCAGTACTTC	CASSWEGTGKSEQYF
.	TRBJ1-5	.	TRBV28	TGTGCCAGCAGTAGGACGTCCAATCAGCCCCAGCATTTT	CASSRTSNQPQHF
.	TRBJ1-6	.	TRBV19	TGTGCCAGCGTACCCTATTCACCCCTCCACTTT	CASVPYSPLHF
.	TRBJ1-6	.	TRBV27	TGTGCCAGCAGTTTAACCAGTGTGGCAGCGGCTAACTCACCCCTCCACTTT	CASSLTSVAAANSPLHF